This T cell receptor beta chain was sequenced in a study of T cells in localized non-small cell lung cancer. About this clone itself: The sample holds other DNA sequences that translate to the same CDR3.

Assay: immunoSEQ multiplex PCR; the TCRdb copy retains only in-frame clones and omits some. Here the sample spans some 6,700 clones, 15% being singletons. Germline CDR1 is LNHDA and CDR2 is SQIVND (reference sequence). Trimming shortened V by 3 bases and J by 3 bases, and 8 bases separated the two germline ends. CDR3 length: 13 residues. Material: normal lung tissue next to the tumor, obtained before any cancer treatment. J is TRBJ1-1 and V is TRBV19; D is unclear. This receptor was identified in an older male donor with stage II squamous cell lung carcinoma. The CDR3, as DNA: TGTGCCAGTAGTATGAAGGGTGACACTGAAGCTTTCTTT. Protein: CASSMKGDTEAFF.